This entry concerns a single T cell receptor (beta chain). What it recognizes is unknown. These data come from a study of T cell responses to AZD1222 COVID-19 vaccine. Findings of the study overall: Donor demographics were predominantly white British with a female majority; clonal diversity may be underestimated.

Germline CDR1 is MNHNS and CDR2 is SASEGT. The CDR3 spans 15 residues. Trimming removed 2 bases at V and 2 bases at J, with 13 bases between. Method: immunoSEQ multiplex PCR; TCRdb's copy keeps in-frame clones and lacks some. The sample gives about 140,000 clones, over 90% of which show up once; less than 0.95% is in the top ten. The sample in question was peripheral blood, obtained on day 0 of MenACWY control vaccination. The receptor comes from an adult in good health. This chain links TRBV6-1 with TRBJ2-7; no reliable D call. The CDR3 DNA is TGTGCCAGCAGTGAATATGGCGGCCTGGCCTACGAGCAGTACTTC. Residues: CASSEYGGLAYEQYF.